The 31 T cell receptor beta chains below come from one sample, sequenced in a study of shared clonotypes between healthy human individuals. The naive CD8 fraction comprised CD45RO-negative cells positively selected for CCR7 and excluded terminally differentiated effector memory CD45RA+ cells. TCRdb keeps only in-frame clones here, not all; method: immunoSEQ multiplex PCR. The profile covers about 2.1 million clones, with 85% to 95% appearing a single time and about 1.8% taken by the ten largest. Sequencing was performed on naive CD8+ T cells from PBMCs. The source of these receptors is a man aged 18 to 29 in good health. Some clones in this sample may be carry-over from other donors' samples.

This clone was counted once. The CDR3 bases are TGTGCCAGCAGCGCCACGCCGGGACTGGGCTCCTACGAGCAGTACTTC. Translating gives CASSATPGLGSYEQYF. This rearrangement joins TRBV7-2 to TRBJ2-7, with a possible D match to TRBD2 (6 bases). Trimming took off 5 bases at V and 0 bases at J, with 17 bases between the two ends. Germline V gene data show CDR1 as SGHTA and CDR2 as FQGNSA. The CDR3 contains 16 residues.

The rearrangement uses TRBV14 and TRBJ1-2, with 10 nucleotides matching TRBD1. This CDR3 has 14 amino acids. Trimming cost V 4 bases and J 6 bases; bases outside gene matches: 5. CDR1 and CDR2 from the germline V gene are SGHDN and FVKESK. The CDR3 DNA is TGTGCCAGCAGCCTGGACAGGGGGGATCATGGCTACACCTTC. Its protein is CASSLDRGDHGYTF.

The chain joins TRBV7-9 to TRBJ1-4; no clear D. Between the trimmed V and J ends, which lost 3 bases and 8 bases, there was a span of 16 bases. Germline-derived CDR1 and CDR2 are SEHNR and FQNEAQ (reference sequence). CDR3 size: 15 residues. The CDR3 nucleotides are TGTGCCAGCAGCTTCGTTGGGTTCGACGAAGAAAAACTGTTTTTT. Its translation: CASSFVGFDEEKLFF.

This clone came up once. This rearrangement joins TRBV14 to TRBJ2-5; D is perhaps TRBD1 or TRBD2 (5 bases each). Germline CDR1 reads SGHDN; CDR2 reads FVKESK. V was shortened by 2 bases and J by 5 bases, with 21 bases between the two germline ends. The CDR3 totals 17 residues. This CDR3 reads CASSQIRNIMGDETQYF. As DNA, the CDR3 is TGTGCCAGCAGCCAAATCCGAAATATCATGGGGGACGAGACCCAGTACTTC.

The chain couples TRBV28 to TRBJ2-1; D perhaps matches TRBD2 (5 bases). The CDR3 is made up of 11 amino acids. The germline V gene has CDR1 MDHEN and CDR2 SYDVKM. The ends were cut back, 10 bases at V and 9 bases at J, with 13 bases in the middle. The CDR3 nucleotides are TGTGCCACTACCTTCGGGGTTGAGCAGTTCTTC. It codes for CATTFGVEQFF.

The chain employs TRBV7-8 and TRBJ2-7, with D perhaps TRBD1 (6 bases). This CDR3 is 16 amino acids long. Germline CDR1 is SGHVS and CDR2 is FQNEAQ. Trimming removed 0 bases from V and 1 base from J, with 13 bases in between. As DNA, the CDR3 is TGTGCCAGCAGCTTAGCGACTATCAGGGGATCCTACGAGCAGTACTTC. Its translation is CASSLATIRGSYEQYF.

V usage is TRBV12-5 and J usage is TRBJ1-1; 7 bases align to TRBD1. Germline lookup yields CDR1 LGHNT and CDR2 FRNRAP. Unmatched junction bases numbered 8, after V lost 4 bases and J lost 0 bases. The CDR3 covers 16 residues. The CDR3: CASGWTAGTVNTEAFF. CDR3 nucleotide sequence: TGTGCTAGTGGTTGGACTGCCGGGACAGTGAACACTGAAGCTTTCTTT.

V and J are TRBV4-1 and TRBJ2-3; D not resolved. The V gene lost 1 base and the J gene lost 3 bases, with 14 bases spanning the gap. CDR1 is MGHRA and CDR2 is YSYEKL in the germline V gene. The CDR3 has 16 amino acids. The CDR3 sequence is CASSQAPGMLTDTQYF. DNA for the CDR3: TGCGCCAGCAGCCAAGCCCCAGGAATGCTGACAGATACGCAGTATTTT.

With respect to this clone: Other DNA variants within this sample encode the same CDR3. The CDR3 nucleotides are TGTGCCAGCAGCGTAGGGGGGATTTCCTACGAGCAGTACTTC. As protein: CASSVGGISYEQYF. The V gene is TRBV9, the J gene TRBJ2-7, with D tentatively TRBD1 or TRBD2 (5 bases each). The CDR3 is 14 residues long. The germline CDR1 and CDR2 sequences are SGDLS and YYNGEE. Trimming left V 0 bases short and J 1 base short, with 8 bases between.

The chain links TRBV6-5 to TRBJ1-1, with 8 positions matching TRBD1. Germline-derived CDR1 and CDR2 are MNHEY and SVGAGI. V shed 0 bases, J shed 8 bases, and the junction held 5 bases outside the gene matches. The CDR3 is made up of 14 amino acids. CDR3 residues: CASSYSMGTGEAFF. For the CDR3, the DNA is TGTGCCAGCAGTTACTCGATGGGGACAGGCGAAGCTTTCTTT.

As DNA, the CDR3 is TGTGCCAGCAGCGTAGCTAACTACGAGCAGTACTTC. Translated, it gives CASSVANYEQYF. The chain combines TRBV9 with TRBJ2-7; D not resolved. The CDR3 has 12 amino acids. CDR1 and CDR2 (germline): SGDLS, YYNGEE. V was trimmed by 0 bases and J by 3 bases, leaving 4 bases between them.

This chain uses TRBV7-2 with TRBJ1-3; 9 nucleotides align to TRBD1. The trim removed 2 bases at V and 2 bases at J, leaving 1 base unmatched. The CDR3 consists of 15 residues. Germline assignment: CDR1 SGHTA and CDR2 FQGNSA. CDR3 bases: TGTGCCAGCAGCTTAACAGGGGGCGCTGGAAACACCATATATTTT. Protein sequence: CASSLTGGAGNTIYF.

This clone came up a few times. Other nucleotide sequences from this sample produce the same CDR3. This rearrangement joins TRBV19 to TRBJ1-1, with D unclear. Germline CDR1 is LNHDA and CDR2 is SQIVND (reference sequence). Trimming stripped 6 bases from V and 1 base from J, with 0 bases between. CDR3 length: 10 residues. CDR3 DNA: TGTGCCAGTAGGAACACTGAAGCTTTCTTT. Translating gives CASRNTEAFF.

This sequence joins TRBV4-1 and TRBJ1-2, with 9 bases aligning to TRBD1. This CDR3 is 14 amino acids long. V lost 5 bases and J lost 7; bases outside the gene matches: 8. Germline V gene lookup returns CDR1 MGHRA and CDR2 YSYEKL. CDR3: CASSSRDRVGGYTF. CDR3 DNA: TGCGCCAGCAGCTCCCGGGACAGGGTCGGTGGCTACACCTTC.

This chain joins TRBV27 and TRBJ1-1; 8 bases align to TRBD1. The CDR3 is 13 residues long. With 5 bases clipped from V and 7 bases from J, the junction kept 6 bases outside the gene matches. Germline V CDR1 and CDR2: MNHEY, SMNVEV (reference sequence). CDR3 nucleotide sequence: TGTGCCAGCAGTAACAGGGGGGATGGTGAAGCTTTCTTT. Translating gives CASSNRGDGEAFF.

The CDR3 nucleotides are TGTGCCAGCAGTTACGTCGGGGCGAACACTGAAGCTTTCTTT. Its translation is CASSYVGANTEAFF. V is TRBV6-5 and J is TRBJ1-1; tentative D call: TRBD1 (5 bases). The V and J ends lost 2 bases and 1 base respectively, with 8 bases between them. The CDR3 contains 14 residues. Germline V gene data show CDR1 as MNHEY and CDR2 as SVGAGI.

The rearrangement uses TRBV10-3 and TRBJ2-2, with D possibly matching TRBD1 (6 bases). The CDR3 totals 16 residues. Trimming took off 2 bases at V and 5 bases at J, with 15 bases between the two ends. In germline, CDR1 is ENHRY, CDR2 SYGVKD. This CDR3 reads CAISEDTTGPTGELFF. The CDR3 bases are TGTGCCATCAGTGAGGACACGACAGGTCCAACCGGGGAGCTGTTTTTT.

The chain combines TRBV6-5 with TRBJ2-1; either TRBD1 or TRBD2 may supply D (5 bases each). Germline-derived CDR1 and CDR2 are MNHEY and SVGAGI. The CDR3 is 14 residues long. Trimming shortened V by 3 bases and J by 2 bases, and 8 bases separated the two germline ends. The CDR3 DNA reads TGTGCCAGCAGTTATCAGGGACCCTACAATGAGCAGTTCTTC. Its translation: CASSYQGPYNEQFF.

This clone was seen just once. The chain recombines TRBV4-3 with TRBJ2-5; D uncertain. Trimming removed 0 bases at V and 0 bases at J, with 11 bases between. Germline V gene lookup returns CDR1 LGHNA and CDR2 YSLEER. This CDR3 is built from 16 residues. CDR3 protein: CASSQDLEEYQETQYF. The CDR3 DNA sequence: TGCGCCAGCAGCCAAGATCTCGAGGAGTACCAAGAGACCCAGTACTTC.

The chain links TRBV19 to TRBJ1-5; the D gene is possibly TRBD1 (6 bases). The CDR3 is 15 amino acids. The V gene's germline CDR1 is LNHDA and CDR2 SQIVND (reference sequence). Trimming took off 1 base at V and 8 bases at J, with 15 bases between the two ends. In nucleotides, the CDR3 is TGTGCCAGTAGTATAGCCTACAGGGTGGGGGAGCCCCAGCATTTT. Its protein is CASSIAYRVGEPQHF.

The chain joins TRBV5-5 to TRBJ1-1; possibly TRBD1 for D (6 bases). The V gene lost 4 bases and the J gene lost 1 base, with 14 bases spanning the gap. This CDR3 is built from 15 residues. Germline loops: CDR1 SGHKS, CDR2 YYEKEE (reference sequence). CDR3 DNA: TGTGCCAGCAGCGGACCAGGGGCGAAGAACACTGAAGCTTTCTTT. This gives the protein CASSGPGAKNTEAFF.

The chain has TRBV9 and TRBJ2-6, with D unclear. The germline V gene encodes CDR1 SGDLS and CDR2 YYNGEE. V shed 0 bases and J shed 3 bases, with 7 bases lying between them. The CDR3 totals 15 residues. The CDR3 DNA reads TGTGCCAGCAGCGTAGACAGTTTTGGGGCCAACGTCCTGACTTTC. Translating gives CASSVDSFGANVLTF. Variable domain in full (rest from reference TRBV9 and TRBJ2-6): DSGVTQTPKHLITATGQRVTLRCSPRSGDLSVYWYQQSLDQGLQFLIQYYNGEERAKGNILERFSAQQFPDLHSELNLSSLELGDSALYFCASSVDSFGANVLTFGAGSRLTVL.

The chain employs TRBV7-2 and TRBJ1-2, with 7 bases fitting TRBD1. The length of the CDR3 is 14 residues. CDR1 and CDR2 (germline): SGHTA, FQGNSA. V dropped 5 bases and J dropped 4; count of bases not matched to a gene: 7. CDR3 DNA: TGTGCCAGCAGCGCCTCCGGGACAGCCTATGGCTACACCTTC. It is translated as CASSASGTAYGYTF.

The genes are TRBV30 and TRBJ2-7; 13 nucleotides line up with TRBD2. The CDR3 loop spans 13 amino acids. The germline V gene has CDR1 GTSNPN and CDR2 SVGIG (reference sequence). With 5 bases clipped from V and 6 bases from J, the junction kept 4 bases outside the gene matches. The CDR3 reads CAWGLAGDGEQYF. The CDR3 DNA is TGTGCCTGGGGACTAGCGGGAGACGGCGAGCAGTACTTC.

This clone was seen just once. V gene TRBV9 combines with J gene TRBJ2-1; 9 positions match TRBD2. CDR1 SGDLS and CDR2 YYNGEE come from the germline V gene. The CDR3 runs to 17 residues. J was trimmed by 2 bases and V by 4 bases; bases with no gene match: 10. In DNA, the CDR3 is TGTGCCAGCAGCATCAAAGACGAGCGGGAGGCCTACAATGAGCAGTTCTTC. Translated: CASSIKDEREAYNEQFF. The whole variable domain, filled in from reference TRBV9 and TRBJ2-1, reads DSGVTQTPKHLITATGQRVTLRCSPRSGDLSVYWYQQSLDQGLQFLIQYYNGEERAKGNILERFSAQQFPDLHSELNLSSLELGDSALYFCASSIKDEREAYNEQFFGPGTRLTVL.

This clone was detected only once. The V and J genes are TRBV2 and TRBJ2-7; maybe TRBD1 (5 bases). Per the germline V gene, CDR1 is SNHLY and CDR2 is FYNNEI. This CDR3 is 13 amino acids long. The germline V and J ends were trimmed by 4 bases and 2 bases, with 9 bases remaining between them. CDR3 amino acids: CASSGGRAYEQYF. For the CDR3, the DNA is TGTGCCAGCAGTGGAGGCAGGGCCTACGAGCAGTACTTC.

The chain couples TRBV9 to TRBJ2-5; tentative D call: TRBD1 (6 bases). This CDR3 contains 15 residues. V was clipped by 4 bases and J by 2 bases, with 15 bases between them. Germline CDR1 is SGDLS and CDR2 is YYNGEE. In DNA form, the CDR3 reads TGTGCCAGCAGCACCGACGGGACAACTCAAGAGACCCAGTACTTC. Amino acid sequence: CASSTDGTTQETQYF.

This clone appeared a few times. V and J are TRBV27 and TRBJ2-2; D is possibly TRBD1 (5 bases). Trimming took off 3 bases at V and 3 bases at J, with 8 bases between the two ends. CDR3 length: 14 amino acids. Germline V gene sequence: CDR1 MNHEY, CDR2 SMNVEV (reference sequence). CDR3 sequence: CASSFRQHTGELFF. The CDR3 coding sequence is TGTGCCAGCAGTTTTCGACAGCACACCGGGGAGCTGTTTTTT.

The V and J genes are TRBV19 and TRBJ1-2; D call uncertain. V shed 5 bases and J shed 2 bases, with 15 bases lying between them. Germline V gives CDR1 LNHDA, CDR2 SQIVND (reference sequence). The CDR3 has 15 amino acids. CDR3 protein: CASSGFGRLNYGYTF. In nucleotides, the CDR3 is TGTGCCAGTAGTGGGTTCGGCAGGTTAAACTATGGCTACACCTTC.

The rearrangement uses TRBV27 and TRBJ2-1, with 7 bases matching TRBD1. The V and J ends lost 5 bases and 4 bases, in that order; junction bases with no gene match: 8. The CDR3 is 15 residues long. The germline CDR1 and CDR2 sequences are MNHEY and SMNVEV (reference sequence). The CDR3 DNA is TGTGCCAGCAGTCTGGACAGGACGTCGTACAATGAGCAGTTCTTC. Translating it yields CASSLDRTSYNEQFF.

The chain is built from TRBV28 and TRBJ2-5; perhaps TRBD2 as D (6 bases). This CDR3 has 17 residues. Per the germline V gene, CDR1 is MDHEN and CDR2 is SYDVKM. Trimming stripped 6 bases from V and 4 bases from J, with 24 bases between. CDR3 DNA sequence: TGTGCCAGCAGCTCGCCAACAATGGGCATCGGGGGAGAGACCCAGTACTTC. Translated: CASSSPTMGIGGETQYF.